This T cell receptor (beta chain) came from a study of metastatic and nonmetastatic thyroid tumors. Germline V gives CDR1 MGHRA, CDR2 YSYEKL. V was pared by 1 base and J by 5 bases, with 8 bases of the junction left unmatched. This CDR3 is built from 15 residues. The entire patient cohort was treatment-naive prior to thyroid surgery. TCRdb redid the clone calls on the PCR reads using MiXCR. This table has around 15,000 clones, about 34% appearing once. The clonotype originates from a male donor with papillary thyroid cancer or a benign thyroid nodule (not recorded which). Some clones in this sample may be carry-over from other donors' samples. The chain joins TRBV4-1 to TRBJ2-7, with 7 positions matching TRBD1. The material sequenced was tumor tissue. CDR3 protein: CASSQGDRDGNEQYF. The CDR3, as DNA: TGCGCCAGCAGCCAAGGAGACAGGGACGGAAACGAGCAGTACTTC.